This T cell receptor (beta chain) was captured by sequencing in a study of blood T cell repertoires in COVID-19. Profiled with immunoSEQ multiplex PCR; TCRdb holds only in-frame clones, not every one. Among some 220,000 clones listed, around 84% were seen once. The germline CDR1 and CDR2 sequences are GTSNPN and SVGIG (reference sequence). The CDR3 runs to 13 residues. Trimming at V came to 8 bases and at J to 7 bases, leaving 12 bases not matched to a gene. Material for sequencing was peripheral blood. This clonotype was obtained from a woman aged 55-75 years who had recovered from COVID-19. The chain employs TRBV30 and TRBJ2-7; 9 bases are a match to TRBD2. DNA of the CDR3: TGTGCCCAAACCGTTAGCGGGGGTCTTGAGCAGTACTTC. Its protein is CAQTVSGGLEQYF.